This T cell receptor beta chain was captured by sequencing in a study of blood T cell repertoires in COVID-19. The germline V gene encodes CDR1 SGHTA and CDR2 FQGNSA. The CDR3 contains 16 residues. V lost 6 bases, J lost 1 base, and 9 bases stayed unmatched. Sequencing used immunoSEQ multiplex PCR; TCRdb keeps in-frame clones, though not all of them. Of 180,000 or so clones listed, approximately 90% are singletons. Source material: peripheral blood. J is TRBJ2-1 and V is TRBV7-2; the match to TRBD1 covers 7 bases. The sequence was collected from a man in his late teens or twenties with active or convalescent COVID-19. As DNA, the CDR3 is TGTGCCAGCAGTATTGACAGGGTTCGTTCCTACAATGAGCAGTTCTTC. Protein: CASSIDRVRSYNEQFF.